One and the same sample provided the 27 T cell receptor beta chains below, sequenced in a study of CD8 T cells in Susac syndrome. A quantity of about 0.5 to 1 ug RNA underwent reverse transcription using random hexamers. In TCRdb, the immunoSEQ multiplex PCR reads were re-called with MiXCR into one record per CDR3 protein. The table includes approximately 87,000 distinct CDR3 sequences, approximately 96% detected once. Sample: CD8+ T cells from PBMCs. The receptors derive from a human donor with Susac syndrome.

This chain joins TRBV5-4 and TRBJ1-1; perhaps TRBD1 as D (5 bases). The V end lost 6 bases, the J end lost 4 bases, and 7 bases lay between the germline ends. This CDR3 has 11 amino acids. Per the germline V gene, CDR1 is SGHNT and CDR2 is YYREEE (reference sequence). The CDR3 loop is CASTRGTEAFF. CDR3 DNA sequence: TGTGCCAGCACGAGGGGCACTGAAGCTTTCTTT.

The chain is built from TRBV30 and TRBJ2-5; no firm D call. Trimming took 0 bases from V and 2 from J, leaving 13 bases between them. The CDR3 contains 15 residues. Germline V CDR1 and CDR2: GTSNPN, SVGIG (reference sequence). This CDR3 is CAWSVKAERQETQYF. The CDR3 bases are TGTGCCTGGAGTGTAAAGGCGGAAAGACAAGAGACCCAGTACTTC.

The V call is TRBV5-4, the J call TRBJ2-7; TRBD2 is a possible D gene (5 bases). From germline, CDR1 is SGHNT and CDR2 YYREEE (reference sequence). The length of the CDR3 is 14 residues. V lost 2 bases and J lost 1, with 10 bases in between. The CDR3 nucleotides read TGTGCCAGCAGCTTCGGGGTATCGTCCTACGAGCAGTACTTC. Translated: CASSFGVSSYEQYF.

The chain is built from TRBV7-2 and TRBJ2-7; D assignment may be TRBD1 or TRBD2 (6 bases each). CDR1 and CDR2 from the germline V gene are SGHTA and FQGNSA. The CDR3 spans 15 residues. V was cut by 6 bases and J by 2 bases, with 17 bases left in between. CDR3 coding DNA: TGTGCCAGCAGAACAGGGAGGTGGTGGCCCTACGAGCAGTACTTC. Translated, it gives CASRTGRWWPYEQYF.

Written as DNA, the CDR3 is TGTGCCAGCAGTTACCTAACTGCAGATACGCAGTATTTT. Protein product: CASSYLTADTQYF. The chain recombines TRBV6-5 with TRBJ2-3, with D uncertain. The CDR3 is 13 amino acids. Trimming removed 2 bases from V and 4 bases from J, with 7 bases in between. Germline-derived CDR1 and CDR2 are MNHEY and SVGAGI.

This chain links TRBV30 with TRBJ2-1, with a weak D call TRBD2 (6 bases). Looked up from germline, CDR1 is GTSNPN and CDR2 is SVGIG (reference sequence). The CDR3 contains 16 residues. Between the trimmed V and J ends, which lost 3 bases and 0 bases, there was a span of 15 bases. CDR3 loop: CAWSLQGRSSYNEQFF. The DNA of the CDR3 is TGTGCCTGGAGCCTTCAAGGGAGGAGCTCCTACAATGAGCAGTTCTTC.

Of note for this clonotype: One end of the junction fails to match germline, which may point to a read error. The chain combines TRBV20-1 with TRBJ2-5, with D unclear. The germline CDR1 and CDR2 sequences are DFQATT and SNEGSKA (reference sequence). The CDR3 has 11 residues. This CDR3 reads CSARVQETQYF. DNA of the CDR3: TGCAGTGCAAGAGTACAAGAGACCCAGTACTTC.

The V and J genes are TRBV7-9 and TRBJ2-5, with 7 bases that match TRBD1. V lost 2 bases, J lost 2 bases, and 5 bases stayed unmatched. There are 15 residues in the CDR3. CDR1 is SEHNR and CDR2 is FQNEAQ in the germline V gene (reference sequence). CDR3 protein: CASSLRGQRQETQYF. CDR3 nucleotide sequence: TGTGCCAGCAGCTTAAGGGGACAGAGACAAGAGACCCAGTACTTC.

The CDR3 loop is CASSQEGTFSYEQYF. The CDR3 region has the DNA TGTGCCAGCAGCCAAGAAGGGACATTCTCCTACGAGCAGTACTTC. This rearrangement joins TRBV14 to TRBJ2-7, with D perhaps matching TRBD1 (6 bases). Germline assignment: CDR1 SGHDN and CDR2 FVKESK. The CDR3 consists of 15 residues. Between the trimmed V and J ends, which lost 0 bases and 0 bases, there was a span of 9 bases.

The chain uses TRBV7-9 and TRBJ2-5; TRBD1 is a possible D gene (6 bases). V lost 5 bases and J 2 bases, leaving 9 bases between the germline ends. The V gene's germline CDR1 is SEHNR and CDR2 FQNEAQ (reference sequence). This CDR3 has 13 amino acids. CDR3: CASSRTAQETQYF. For the CDR3, the DNA is TGTGCCAGCAGCCGGACAGCTCAAGAGACCCAGTACTTC.

The chain employs TRBV29-1 and TRBJ1-2; tentatively, D is TRBD1 (5 bases). Germline V gene sequence: CDR1 SQVTM, CDR2 ANQGSEA. V gave up 3 bases and J gave up 2 bases, with 16 bases separating them. The CDR3 runs 15 residues. CDR3 bases: TGCAGCGTTGAGGCCGGTGTGGGACCAAACTATGGCTACACCTTC. Amino acids: CSVEAGVGPNYGYTF.

The chain's CDR3 is CASSHRLAGSKYNEQFF. The CDR3, as DNA: TGTGCCAGCAGCCATCGACTAGCGGGGTCAAAATACAATGAGCAGTTCTTC. The V and J genes are TRBV14 and TRBJ2-1; 11 positions agree with TRBD2. Germline CDR1 reads SGHDN; CDR2 reads FVKESK. The CDR3 has 17 residues. With V trimmed by 3 bases and J by 4 bases, 8 bases remained unmatched.

The J gene is TRBJ1-1, the V gene TRBV5-6; D remains unclear. V gave up 4 bases and J gave up 1 base, with 11 bases separating them. In germline, CDR1 is SGHDT, CDR2 YYEEEE. The CDR3 length is 14 residues. Written as DNA, the CDR3 is TGTGCCAGCAGCCTGGACGGTAGGAACACTGAAGCTTTCTTT. Translated, it gives CASSLDGRNTEAFF.

The CDR3: CASSMRPGQQETQYF. The CDR3 DNA sequence: TGTGCCAGCAGCATGAGACCGGGACAGCAAGAGACCCAGTACTTC. The V call is TRBV9, the J call TRBJ2-5; TRBD1 matches 7 bases. Per the germline V gene, CDR1 is SGDLS and CDR2 is YYNGEE. The J segment lost 2 bases and the V segment lost 4 bases, leaving 8 bases of the junction unmatched. The CDR3 loop spans 15 amino acids. Full variable domain (rest looked up from reference TRBV9 and TRBJ2-5): DSGVTQTPKHLITATGQRVTLRCSPRSGDLSVYWYQQSLDQGLQFLIQYYNGEERAKGNILERFSAQQFPDLHSELNLSSLELGDSALYFCASSMRPGQQETQYFGPGTRLLVL.

The CDR3 is CSVVSYEQFF. The CDR3 nucleotides are TGCAGCGTTGTCTCTTATGAGCAGTTCTTC. This chain uses TRBV29-1 with TRBJ2-1; no reliable D call. Germline V lookup: CDR1 SQVTM, CDR2 ANQGSEA. V was clipped by 4 bases and J by 8 bases, with 6 bases between them. The CDR3 has 10 residues.

The chain uses TRBV9 and TRBJ1-1, with D tentatively TRBD1 (6 bases). Trimming shortened V by 0 bases and J by 8 bases, and 14 bases separated the two germline ends. This CDR3 region has 14 residues. The germline CDR1 and CDR2 sequences are SGDLS and YYNGEE. Here the CDR3 reads CASSVEAGGGEAFF. The CDR3 DNA reads as TGTGCCAGCAGCGTAGAGGCCGGGGGCGGAGAAGCTTTCTTT.

The chain is built from TRBV9 and TRBJ1-2; 9 nucleotides agree with TRBD1. This CDR3 contains 13 residues. Trimming cost V 4 bases and J 4 bases; bases outside gene matches: 2. Germline-derived CDR1 and CDR2 are SGDLS and YYNGEE. The CDR3 coding sequence is TGTGCCAGCAGCCCGGGACAGGGCTATGGCTACACCTTC. Translating it yields CASSPGQGYGYTF.

This chain joins TRBV24-1 and TRBJ1-5; D call uncertain. Trimming cost V 6 bases and J 4 bases, with 9 bases left between them. The CDR3 sequence is 13 residues long. CDR1 and CDR2 (germline): KGHDR, SFDVKD. The CDR3 DNA reads as TGTGCCACCAGTCTGGACCGTAATCAGCCCCAGCATTTT. Translation gives CATSLDRNQPQHF.

The chain links TRBV20-1 to TRBJ1-2, with a weak D call TRBD1 (5 bases). V dropped 0 bases and J dropped 3 bases, with 8 bases sitting between them. Per the germline V gene, CDR1 is DFQATT and CDR2 is SNEGSKA (reference sequence). CDR3 length equals 13 residues. DNA of the CDR3: TGCAGTGCTAGAGATACAGGCGACTATGGCTACACCTTC. This sequence encodes CSARDTGDYGYTF.

The gene calls are TRBV29-1 and TRBJ2-5; D is uncertain. Trimming left V 3 bases short and J 9 bases short, with 23 bases between. The V gene's germline CDR1 is SQVTM and CDR2 ANQGSEA. This CDR3 spans 15 amino acids. This chain's CDR3 is CSVDGRSDFGIAQYF. Here the CDR3 DNA reads TGCAGCGTTGACGGTCGGTCAGACTTCGGTATTGCCCAGTACTTC. Full variable domain (missing parts from reference TRBV29-1 and TRBJ2-5): SAVISQKPSRDICQRGTSLTIQCQVDSQVTMMFWYRQQPGQSLTLIATANQGSEATYESGFVIDKFPISRPNLTFSTLTVSNMSPEDSSIYLCSVDGRSDFGIAQYFGPGTRLLVL.

CDR3 amino acids: CASSQEDAAFF. In DNA, the CDR3 is TGTGCCAGCAGCCAAGAAGATGCGGCTTTCTTT. The chain carries TRBV14 and TRBJ1-1; D gene unclear. Trimming left V 0 bases short and J 11 bases short, with 7 bases between. The CDR3 length is 11 residues. Germline V gene data show CDR1 as SGHDN and CDR2 as FVKESK.

The genes are TRBV7-2 and TRBJ2-4; maybe TRBD2 (6 bases). CDR3 length: 15 amino acids. Germline CDR1 and CDR2: SGHTA and FQGNSA. V was cut by 1 base and J by 8 bases, with 15 bases left in between. The CDR3 region is CASSLVLSGRDIQYF. CDR3 in DNA: TGTGCCAGCAGCTTAGTTTTAAGCGGGCGGGACATTCAGTACTTC.

The chain employs TRBV18 and TRBJ2-3; D remains ambiguous. Germline CDR1 KGHSH, CDR2 LQKENI. V lost 3 bases and J lost 5, with 9 bases in between. This CDR3 contains 13 residues. The DNA of the CDR3 is TGTGCCAGCTCACCGGACGATGGAGATACGCAGTATTTT. It is translated as CASSPDDGDTQYF. Full variable domain (rest looked up from reference TRBV18 and TRBJ2-3): NAGVMQNPRHLVRRRGQEARLRCSPMKGHSHVYWYRQLPEEGLKFMVYLQKENIIDESGMPKERFSAEFPKEGPSILRIQQVVRGDSAAYFCASSPDDGDTQYFGPGTRLTVL.

The chain has TRBV5-1 and TRBJ1-1; 7 bases align to TRBD1. This CDR3 contains 14 residues. Unmatched junction bases numbered 13, after V lost 7 bases and J lost 7 bases. Germline V gene data show CDR1 as SGHRS and CDR2 as YFSETQ. Here the CDR3 reads CASGDTTGLSEAFF. The CDR3 DNA follows: TGCGCCAGCGGTGACACGACAGGGTTAAGTGAAGCTTTCTTT.

The genes are TRBV5-6 and TRBJ2-1, with 8 bases matching TRBD1. The CDR3 covers 15 residues. V lost 4 bases and J lost 4; bases outside the gene matches: 7. The V gene's germline CDR1 is SGHDT and CDR2 YYEEEE. For the CDR3, the DNA is TGTGCCAGCAGCCACCGGGACAGGCCGTACAATGAGCAGTTCTTC. Amino acids: CASSHRDRPYNEQFF.

V is TRBV5-6 and J is TRBJ1-5; D unresolved. The V and J ends lost 0 bases and 8 bases respectively, with 9 bases between them. This CDR3 region has 13 residues. The germline gives CDR1 SGHDT, CDR2 YYEEEE. CDR3 DNA: TGTGCCAGCAGCTTGGGCGGGAGGGAGCCCCAGCATTTT. Its translation is CASSLGGREPQHF.

The rearrangement links TRBV6-5 to TRBJ2-3; D is uncertain. Between the trimmed V and J ends, which lost 4 bases and 0 bases, there was a span of 17 bases. Germline CDR1 and CDR2: MNHEY and SVGAGI. The CDR3 spans 17 residues. This CDR3 is CASSSYRLNPSTDTQYF. In DNA form, the CDR3 reads TGTGCCAGCAGTTCGTATAGATTAAATCCTAGCACAGATACGCAGTATTTT.